The 3 T cell receptor beta chains below all came from one sample that was sequenced in a study of cytomegalovirus exposure and HLA in healthy donors. Vbeta (60) and Jbeta (13) primers were used in the PCR. Repertoires were generated with immunoSEQ multiplex PCR, while TCRdb's copy carries only in-frame clones and drops some. Here the sample spans 95,000 to 100,000 clones, about 75% being singletons. The sample comprised PBMCs. Receptors were obtained from a man aged 50 to 60 in good health and CMV-seronegative.

About this clone itself: A junction end diverges from the germline sequence, so it may reflect a read error. This sequence joins TRBV14 and TRBJ1-2; unclear D gene. The CDR3 is 11 amino acids. Germline V CDR1 and CDR2: SGHDN, FVKESK. CDR3 sequence: CASSRPSPDPF. CDR3 nucleotide sequence: TGTGCCAGCAGCCGTCCCTCGCCAGATCCCTTC. The whole variable domain, filled in from reference TRBV14 and TRBJ1-2, reads EAGVTQFPSHSVIEKGQTVTLRCDPISGHDNLYWYRRVMGKEIKFLLHFVKESKQDESGMPNNRFLAERTGGTYSTLKVQPAELEDSGVYFCASSRPSPDPFGSGTRLTVV.

The V call is TRBV5-1, the J call TRBJ2-3; D uncertain. The CDR3 is 14 amino acids. In germline, CDR1 is SGHRS, CDR2 YFSETQ. V gave up 3 bases and J gave up 3 bases, with 11 bases separating them. The chain's CDR3 is CASSSWARTDTQYF. The CDR3 DNA follows: TGCGCCAGCAGCTCTTGGGCCAGAACAGATACGCAGTATTTT.

The V gene is TRBV4-1, the J gene TRBJ2-2; the match to TRBD2 covers 7 bases. Germline CDR1 is MGHRA and CDR2 is YSYEKL. V dropped 0 bases and J dropped 7; count of bases not matched to a gene: 5. The CDR3 totals 15 residues. For the CDR3, the DNA is TGCGCCAGCAGCCAAGATGAACTAGCGTACGGGGAGCTGTTTTTT. Its translation is CASSQDELAYGELFF.